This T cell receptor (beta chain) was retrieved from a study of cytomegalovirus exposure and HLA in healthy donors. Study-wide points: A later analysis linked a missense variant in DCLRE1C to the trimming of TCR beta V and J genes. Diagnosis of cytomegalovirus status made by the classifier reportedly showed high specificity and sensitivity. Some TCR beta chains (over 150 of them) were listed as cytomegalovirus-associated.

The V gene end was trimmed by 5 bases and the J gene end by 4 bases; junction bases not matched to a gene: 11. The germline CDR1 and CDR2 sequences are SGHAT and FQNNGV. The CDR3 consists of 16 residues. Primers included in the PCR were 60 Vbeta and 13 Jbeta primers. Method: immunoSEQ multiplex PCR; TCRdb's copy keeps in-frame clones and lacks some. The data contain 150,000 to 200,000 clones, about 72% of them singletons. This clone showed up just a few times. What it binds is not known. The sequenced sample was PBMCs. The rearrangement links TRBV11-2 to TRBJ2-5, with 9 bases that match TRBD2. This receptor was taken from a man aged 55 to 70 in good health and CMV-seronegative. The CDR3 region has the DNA TGTGCCAGCAGCCCGAGCGGGGGGATGAAAGCAGAGACCCAGTACTTC. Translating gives CASSPSGGMKAETQYF.